The 27 T cell receptor beta chains below all came from one sample that was sequenced in a study of CXCR3-negative and CXCR3-positive naive CD8 T cells. General study results and limits: TRB CDR3s of CXCR3-positive naive cells were more hydrophobic than those of CXCR3-negative naive cells.

With UMI labels, 5' RACE was used to prepare the TRB cDNA libraries. TCRdb re-analyzed the 5' RACE reads; it lists each CDR3 protein once, without DNA. The sample has around 95,000 distinct CDR3 sequences, and its top ten clones hold roughly 1.1%. No antigen has been identified for these receptors. Sequenced input: naive CXCR3+ CD8+ T cells from blood. Documented subset: CD45RO-CCR7+CD27+CD95- naive CD8+ T cells expressing CXCR3 (TNR3+). Receptors were obtained from a human donor in good health. Some clones in this sample may be carry-over from other donors' samples.

The rearrangement joins TRBV12-3 or TRBV12-4 to TRBJ2-5; as DNA is missing, the TRBD2 call by TCRdb cannot be tested. This CDR3 has 11 amino acids. CDR3 loop: CASSTSSGGYF.

The gene calls are TRBV29-1 and TRBJ2-2; the TCRdb call, TRBD1, lacks DNA for checking. Germline loops: CDR1 SQVTM, CDR2 ANQGSEA. The CDR3 extends over 18 amino acids. The CDR3 reads CSVEVRDRVIANTGELFF.

V usage is TRBV19 and J usage is TRBJ2-3; TCRdb reports TRBD1, a call that lacks DNA to check it against. This CDR3 is 14 amino acids long. Germline V gene data show CDR1 as LNHDA and CDR2 as SQIVND (reference sequence). CDR3 residues: CASSMRQGTDTQYF. The full variable domain, completed using reference TRBV19 and TRBJ2-3, is DGGITQSPKYLFRKEGQNVTLSCEQNLNHDAMYWYRQDPGQGLRLIYYSQIVNDFQKGDIAEGYSVSREKKESFPLTVTSAQKNPTAFYLCASSMRQGTDTQYFGPGTRLTVL.

J is TRBJ1-6 and V is TRBV7-9; TCRdb returns TRBD1, unconfirmable since there is no DNA. The CDR3 has 16 residues. Germline V lookup: CDR1 SEHNR, CDR2 FQNEAQ (reference sequence). CDR3 residues: CASSLPLQGATSPLHF.

This rearrangement joins TRBV29-1 to TRBJ2-3; absent DNA, TCRdb's TRBD2 call cannot be checked. This CDR3 has 16 residues. Germline V gives CDR1 SQVTM, CDR2 ANQGSEA. This chain's CDR3 is CSVGGPSGGNTDTQYF.

The chain carries TRBV14 and TRBJ2-1. Germline CDR1 is SGHDN and CDR2 is FVKESK. This CDR3 has 13 residues. This CDR3 reads CASSLASGNEQFF.

The gene calls are TRBV7-9 and TRBJ2-7; TCRdb names TRBD1, which stays unverified in the absence of DNA. The CDR3 runs 14 residues. In germline, CDR1 is SEHNR, CDR2 FQNEAQ (reference sequence). The CDR3 region is CASSNSDRAYEQYF.

The chain has TRBV12-3 or TRBV12-4 and TRBJ2-3. CDR3 size: 11 residues. The chain's CDR3 is CASSMTGTQYF.

The V gene is TRBV12-3 or TRBV12-4, the J gene TRBJ2-3. The CDR3 has 13 residues. CDR3 protein: CASSSESTDTQYF.

CDR3 loop: CASHLGFGPQHF. This chain connects TRBV12-3 or TRBV12-4 to TRBJ1-5. The CDR3 extends over 12 amino acids.

CDR3 region: CASSPRLAGNRDTQYF. The J gene is TRBJ2-3, the V gene TRBV12-3 or TRBV12-4; with no DNA, the TCRdb D assignment of TRBD2 cannot be verified. The CDR3 sequence is 16 residues long.

The chain combines TRBV5-1 with TRBJ1-5; TCRdb proposes TRBD1, but this gene call is untestable without DNA. This CDR3 is 16 amino acids long. Germline V gene data show CDR1 as SGHRS and CDR2 as YFSETQ. The CDR3 loop reads CASSLVPGHWNQPQHF.

The chain carries TRBV5-1 and TRBJ2-7; lacking DNA, the TRBD1 call made by TCRdb goes unchecked. The CDR3 length is 14 residues. CDR1 and CDR2 (germline): SGHRS, YFSETQ. The CDR3 here is CASSIRDRGNEQYF.

V is TRBV12-3 or TRBV12-4 and J is TRBJ2-5; lacking DNA, the TRBD2 call made by TCRdb goes unchecked. CDR3 length equals 13 residues. The CDR3 spells CASSSRLYETQYF.

The chain has TRBV6-2 or TRBV6-3 and TRBJ2-1; TCRdb picks TRBD1, but there is no DNA to check that call. Germline-derived CDR1 and CDR2 are MNHEY and SVGEGT. This CDR3 is built from 17 residues. This CDR3 is CASSYSRSDRGGYEQFF.

V gene TRBV10-3 combines with J gene TRBJ2-1; the D gene TCRdb calls, TRBD2, cannot be checked with no DNA. Germline-derived CDR1 and CDR2 are ENHRY and SYGVKD. The length of the CDR3 is 13 residues. CDR3 in amino acids: CAISEGLVNEQFF.

The gene calls are TRBV19 and TRBJ1-1; checking the TCRdb D call of TRBD1 is not possible without DNA. CDR3 length: 14 residues. CDR1 and CDR2 from the germline V gene are LNHDA and SQIVND (reference sequence). CDR3 loop: CASSIYGTAIEAFF.

CDR3 sequence reads: CSGQGPLTYEQYF. The chain carries TRBV29-1 and TRBJ2-7; TCRdb picks TRBD1, but there is no DNA to check that call. CDR1 and CDR2 from the germline V gene are SQVTM and ANQGSEA. The CDR3 has 13 residues.

This chain joins TRBV20-1 and TRBJ2-7; TCRdb outputs TRBD1, but without DNA this stays unchecked. The CDR3 runs 13 residues. Germline V gene data show CDR1 as DFQATT and CDR2 as SNEGSKA (reference sequence). CDR3: CSTGTTFSYEQYF.

J is TRBJ2-7 and V is TRBV28; the TCRdb call, TRBD2, lacks DNA for checking. Germline V gives CDR1 MDHEN, CDR2 SYDVKM. The CDR3 covers 15 residues. The CDR3 reads CASRTSGAWDYEQYF.

The chain links TRBV11-2 to TRBJ2-5. CDR3 length equals 13 residues. The germline gives CDR1 SGHAT, CDR2 FQNNGV. The CDR3 spells CASSLPTGETQYF.

This chain joins TRBV14 and TRBJ1-2; TCRdb returns TRBD1, unconfirmable since there is no DNA. Germline V gene sequence: CDR1 SGHDN, CDR2 FVKESK. The CDR3 runs to 15 residues. The CDR3 sequence: CASSPIETVNYGYTF.

The genes are TRBV12-3 or TRBV12-4 and TRBJ1-2. This CDR3 contains 18 residues. The CDR3 sequence is CASSFWRAGATGDYGYTF.

This chain connects TRBV29-1 to TRBJ2-7; TCRdb's D call of TRBD1 is untestable without DNA. CDR3 length equals 14 residues. Germline CDR1 and CDR2: SQVTM and ANQGSEA. CDR3 sequence: CSVEVTVGGYEQYF.

This chain links TRBV6-2 or TRBV6-3 with TRBJ2-1; the D gene TCRdb calls, TRBD1, cannot be checked with no DNA. The CDR3 extends over 16 amino acids. From germline, CDR1 is MNHEY and CDR2 SVGEGT. CDR3 region: CASSYTRTGLYNEQFF.

The rearrangement uses TRBV5-1 and TRBJ2-7; no DNA is available, so the TRBD1 call from TCRdb remains unchecked. Germline V lookup: CDR1 SGHRS, CDR2 YFSETQ. The CDR3 is made up of 15 amino acids. CDR3 in amino acids: CASSAYGTPSPEQYF.

The chain combines TRBV4-2 with TRBJ2-2; as DNA is missing, the TRBD2 call by TCRdb cannot be tested. The germline V gene has CDR1 LGHNA and CDR2 YNFKEQ. The CDR3 is 18 residues long. The CDR3 spells CASSPGLAGGHGGGELFF.